The 20 T cell receptor beta chains listed next were all sequenced from one sample in a study of OX40 agonist ivuxolimab in advanced cancers. TCRdb's table, derived via immunoSEQ multiplex PCR, lists solely in-frame clones and lacks some. The sample has fewer than 35,000 clones, 81% seen once. Sample: CD4+ or CD8+ T cells sorted from blood, taken in a trial of the OX40 agonist ivuxolimab. These receptors originate from an adult with an advanced solid tumor such as melanoma, head and neck, liver or kidney cancer.

Here the CDR3 DNA reads TGTGCCAGCAGCTTAGGGCGAGATACGCAGTATTTT. This encodes CASSLGRDTQYF. The chain combines TRBV7-2 with TRBJ2-3, with D unclear. There are 12 residues in the CDR3. The V gene lost 1 base and the J gene lost 5 bases, with 4 bases spanning the gap. Per the germline V gene, CDR1 is SGHTA and CDR2 is FQGNSA.

This clone was detected only once. This chain links TRBV5-1 with TRBJ2-1; TRBD1 is a possible D gene (6 bases). CDR3 size: 15 residues. Germline CDR1 and CDR2: SGHRS and YFSETQ. V was clipped by 2 bases and J by 6 bases, with 15 bases between them. The CDR3 protein is CASSFSGIGGNEQFF. CDR3 nucleotide sequence: TGCGCCAGCAGCTTCTCGGGGATAGGGGGCAATGAGCAGTTCTTC.

The rearrangement joins TRBV15 to TRBJ2-5; no definite D call. From germline, CDR1 is LNHNV and CDR2 YYDKDF (reference sequence). Deletions cut 0 bases from V and 4 bases from J, with 6 bases between. The length of the CDR3 is 13 residues. For the CDR3, the DNA is TGTGCCACCAGCAGAGATTTAGGAGAGACCCAGTACTTC. Translating gives CATSRDLGETQYF.

The genes are TRBV7-2 and TRBJ1-1; unclear D gene. The CDR3 length is 14 residues. V gave up 1 base and J gave up 5 bases, with 11 bases separating them. Germline V gene sequence: CDR1 SGHTA, CDR2 FQGNSA. The DNA of the CDR3 is TGTGCCAGCAGCTTAGGGTTGGCGGGGACTGAAGCTTTCTTT. Translated: CASSLGLAGTEAFF.

This clone was observed a single time. CDR3 region: CASSPPEELLATQNTGELFF. CDR3 nucleotide sequence: TGTGCCAGCTCACCACCGGAAGAACTACTGGCTACGCAGAACACCGGGGAGCTGTTTTTT. The chain employs TRBV18 and TRBJ2-2; D is ambiguous. V was shortened by 0 bases and J by 1 base, with 21 bases between the two germline ends. Germline CDR1 and CDR2: KGHSH and LQKENI. The CDR3 is made up of 20 amino acids. Combining the CDR3 with reference TRBV18 and TRBJ2-2 gives the whole variable domain NAGVMQNPRHLVRRRGQEARLRCSPMKGHSHVYWYRQLPEEGLKFMVYLQKENIIDESGMPKERFSAEFPKEGPSILRIQQVVRGDSAAYFCASSPPEELLATQNTGELFFGEGSRLTVL.

The genes are TRBV19 and TRBJ2-2; 11 nucleotides align to TRBD2. The CDR3 contains 17 residues. V was pared by 3 bases and J by 7 bases, with 10 bases of the junction left unmatched. The germline V gene has CDR1 LNHDA and CDR2 SQIVND (reference sequence). The CDR3 loop reads CASSMRRLAGGSGELFF. The DNA of the CDR3 is TGTGCCAGTAGTATGAGACGGCTAGCGGGGGGAAGCGGGGAGCTGTTTTTT.

This clone was detected once. This chain joins TRBV9 and TRBJ1-2, with 10 bases fitting TRBD1. Germline trimming cut 3 bases from V and 0 bases from J; bases unmatched to any gene: 5. CDR3 length: 16 residues. The germline gives CDR1 SGDLS, CDR2 YYNGEE. DNA for the CDR3: TGTGCCAGCAGCGCCCGGGGGACAGGGGCTAACTATGGCTACACCTTC. This sequence encodes CASSARGTGANYGYTF.

The chain links TRBV7-3 to TRBJ2-5; the D is unclear. The germline V gene encodes CDR1 SGHTA and CDR2 FQGTGA. CDR3 length: 13 amino acids. V lost 2 bases, J lost 6 bases, and 10 bases lay in between. CDR3 nucleotides: TGTGCCAGCAGCTTAGACGGGTTCCAGACCCAGTACTTC. Residues: CASSLDGFQTQYF.

This clone occurred once. This chain joins TRBV7-6 and TRBJ2-7, with D perhaps TRBD1 (5 bases). Germline V gives CDR1 SGHVS, CDR2 FNYEAQ. V dropped 1 base and J dropped 2 bases, with 9 bases sitting between them. This CDR3 is 14 amino acids long. The CDR3 spells CASSLEPDTYEQYF. The DNA of the CDR3 is TGTGCCAGCAGCTTAGAACCGGACACCTACGAGCAGTACTTC.

This clone was counted only a few times. The rearrangement joins TRBV9 to TRBJ1-1; D not certain. Between the trimmed V and J ends, which lost 4 bases and 0 bases, there was a span of 10 bases. Germline V CDR1 and CDR2: SGDLS, YYNGEE. The CDR3 runs to 14 residues. In DNA, the CDR3 is TGTGCCAGCAGCCCTACATCAGTGAACACTGAAGCTTTCTTT. Amino acids: CASSPTSVNTEAFF.

The count of this clone is one. In DNA, the CDR3 is TGTGCCAGCAGTCGACTAGCGGGAGGGCCAGTTTTGCCCTACAATGAGCAGTTCTTC. As protein: CASSRLAGGPVLPYNEQFF. The V call is TRBV11-2, the J call TRBJ2-1; TRBD2 matches 14 bases. The CDR3 sequence is 19 residues long. Germline V CDR1 and CDR2: SGHAT, FQNNGV. V trimming: 6 bases; J trimming: 2 bases; junction bases outside the gene matches: 12.

The chain is built from TRBV7-9 and TRBJ1-1; no clear D gene. This CDR3 is built from 13 residues. The V and J ends lost 4 bases and 4 bases respectively, with 10 bases between them. CDR1 is SEHNR, CDR2 FQNEAQ, per germline (reference sequence). CDR3 region: CASSSMVGTEAFF. The CDR3 DNA follows: TGTGCCAGCAGCTCAATGGTGGGCACTGAAGCTTTCTTT.

The rearrangement joins TRBV30 to TRBJ2-5; TRBD1 aligns across 10 bases. The CDR3 covers 16 residues. J was trimmed by 4 bases and V by 0 bases; bases with no gene match: 8. CDR1 and CDR2 from the germline V gene are GTSNPN and SVGIG (reference sequence). The CDR3 sequence is CAWSVWDDRGLETQYF. CDR3 coding DNA: TGTGCCTGGAGTGTTTGGGACGACAGGGGGCTAGAGACCCAGTACTTC. Together with reference TRBV30 and TRBJ2-5, the CDR3 gives the full variable domain: SQTIHQWPATLVQPVGSPLSLECTVEGTSNPNLYWYRQAAGRGLQLLFYSVGIGQISSEVPQNLSASRPQDRQFILSSKKLLLSDSGFYLCAWSVWDDRGLETQYFGPGTRLLVL.

In regard to this clone: Compared with germline, one end of the junction differs, possibly owing to a read error. The J gene is TRBJ1-2, the V gene TRBV27; D is unresolved. Germline loops: CDR1 MNHEY, CDR2 SMNVEV (reference sequence). The CDR3 contains 12 residues. CDR3 protein: CASRMPNYGYIF. In DNA form, the CDR3 reads TGTGCCAGCAGGATGCCTAACTATGGCTACATCTTC.

This clone has a single count. DNA for the CDR3: TGCGCCAGCAGTAGAGCGGGGGAAGAGACCCAGTACTTC. Encoded protein: CASSRAGEETQYF. V is TRBV10-2 and J is TRBJ2-5; 8 positions match TRBD2. Germline-derived CDR1 and CDR2 are WSHSY and SAAADI. Trimming at V came to 5 bases and at J to 3 bases, leaving 2 bases not matched to a gene. This CDR3 region has 13 residues.

The rearrangement joins TRBV28 to TRBJ1-2, with D unclear. Between the trimmed V and J ends, which lost 8 bases and 0 bases, there was a span of 10 bases. This CDR3 is built from 13 residues. Germline V gene data show CDR1 as MDHEN and CDR2 as SYDVKM. In DNA form, the CDR3 reads TGTGCCAGCTTGGACGGAGCTAACTATGGCTACACCTTC. Protein: CASLDGANYGYTF.

The chain has TRBV6-4 and TRBJ1-2; D might be TRBD1 (5 bases). Germline V gene sequence: CDR1 MRHNA, CDR2 SNTAGT. V gave up 0 bases and J gave up 8 bases, with 16 bases separating them. The length of the CDR3 is 15 residues. The CDR3: CASSDSAGAGWGYTF. CDR3 in DNA: TGTGCCAGCAGTGACTCCGCCGGGGCAGGCTGGGGCTACACCTTC.

The chain employs TRBV5-1 and TRBJ1-2, with D hard to call. CDR1 and CDR2 (germline): SGHRS, YFSETQ. The CDR3 is made up of 17 amino acids. The V end was cut by 4 bases, the J end by 8 bases, with 27 bases between. CDR3 region: CASSRSSRTDSSGGYTF. DNA of the CDR3: TGCGCCAGCAGCCGCTCATCTCGGACGGACTCGTCGGGAGGCTACACCTTC.

This clone is medium-sized by share. The chain has TRBV5-1 and TRBJ2-1; TRBD1 matches at 7 bases. Germline trimming cut 3 bases from V and 6 bases from J; bases unmatched to any gene: 9. Germline loops: CDR1 SGHRS, CDR2 YFSETQ. There are 15 residues in the CDR3. Here the CDR3 reads CASSYRQGLGNEQFF. The CDR3, as DNA: TGCGCCAGCAGCTATAGACAGGGTTTGGGCAATGAGCAGTTCTTC.

The chain combines TRBV28 with TRBJ2-1; 8 nucleotides agree with TRBD1. J lost 7 bases, V lost 6 bases, and 14 bases had no gene match. Germline values: CDR1 MDHEN, CDR2 SYDVKM. The CDR3 runs to 16 residues. CDR3: CASRLSGDRGPNEQFF. The CDR3 coding sequence is TGTGCCAGCAGACTATCCGGCGACAGGGGCCCTAATGAGCAGTTCTTC.